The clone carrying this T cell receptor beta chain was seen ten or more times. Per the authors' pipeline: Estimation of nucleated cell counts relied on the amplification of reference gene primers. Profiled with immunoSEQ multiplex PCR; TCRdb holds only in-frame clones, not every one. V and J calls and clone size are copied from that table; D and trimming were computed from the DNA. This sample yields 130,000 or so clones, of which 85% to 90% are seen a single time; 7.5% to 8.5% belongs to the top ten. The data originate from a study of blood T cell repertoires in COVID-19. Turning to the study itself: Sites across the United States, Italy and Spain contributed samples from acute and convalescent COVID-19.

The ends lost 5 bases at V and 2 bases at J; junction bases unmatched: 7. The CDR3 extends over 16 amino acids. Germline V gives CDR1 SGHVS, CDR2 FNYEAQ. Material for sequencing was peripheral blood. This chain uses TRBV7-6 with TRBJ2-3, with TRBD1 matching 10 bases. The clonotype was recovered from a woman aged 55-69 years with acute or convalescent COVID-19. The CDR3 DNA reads TGTGCCAGCAGCCCGCGGACAGGGGGGCTCACAGATACGCAGTATTTT. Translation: CASSPRTGGLTDTQYF.